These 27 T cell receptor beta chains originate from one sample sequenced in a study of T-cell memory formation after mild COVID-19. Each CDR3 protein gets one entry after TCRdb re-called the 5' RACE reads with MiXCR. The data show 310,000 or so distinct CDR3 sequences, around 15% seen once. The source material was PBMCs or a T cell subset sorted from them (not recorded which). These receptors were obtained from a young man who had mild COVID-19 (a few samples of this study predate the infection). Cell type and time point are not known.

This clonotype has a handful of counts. The CDR3: CSGNPGGPRGNEQFF. In DNA form, the CDR3 reads TGCAGCGGAAACCCGGGGGGTCCGCGGGGAAATGAGCAGTTCTTC. The chain employs TRBV29-1 and TRBJ2-1; 7 bases map to TRBD2. Trimming took 7 bases from V and 7 from J; bases not matched to a gene: 16. Germline V gene sequence: CDR1 SQVTM, CDR2 ANQGSEA. This CDR3 region has 15 residues.

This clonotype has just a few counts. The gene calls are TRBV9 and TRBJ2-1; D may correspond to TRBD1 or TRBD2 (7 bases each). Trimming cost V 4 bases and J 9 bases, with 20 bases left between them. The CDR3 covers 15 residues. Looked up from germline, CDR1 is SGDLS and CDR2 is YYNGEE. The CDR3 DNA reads TGTGCCAGCAGCCCCCGCCAGGGGGGGGCTGGTGAGCAGTTCTTC. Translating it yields CASSPRQGGAGEQFF.

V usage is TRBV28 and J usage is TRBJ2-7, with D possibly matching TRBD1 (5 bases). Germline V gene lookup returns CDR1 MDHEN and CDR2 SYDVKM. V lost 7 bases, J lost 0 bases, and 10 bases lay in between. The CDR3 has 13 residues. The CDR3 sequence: CASNKGNSYEQYV. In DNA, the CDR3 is TGTGCCAGCAACAAGGGGAACTCCTACGAGCAGTACGTC.

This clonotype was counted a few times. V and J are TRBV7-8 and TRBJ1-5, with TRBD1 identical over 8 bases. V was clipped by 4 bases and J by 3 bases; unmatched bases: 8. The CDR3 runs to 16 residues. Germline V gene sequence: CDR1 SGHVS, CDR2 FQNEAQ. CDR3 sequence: CASSSRTGTANQPQHF. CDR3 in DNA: TGTGCCAGCAGCTCTAGGACAGGGACCGCCAATCAGCCCCAGCATTTT. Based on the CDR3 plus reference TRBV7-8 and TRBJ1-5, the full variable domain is GAGVSQSPRYKVAKRGQDVALRCDPISGHVSLFWYQQALGQGPEFLTYFQNEAQLDKSGLPSDRFFAERPEGSVSTLKIQRTQQEDSAVYLCASSSRTGTANQPQHFGDGTRLSIL.

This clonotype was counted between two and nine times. Written as DNA, the CDR3 is TGCAGTGCTAGAGAAACGGGGAATCAGCCCCAGCATTTT. Its protein is CSARETGNQPQHF. The V call is TRBV20-1, the J call TRBJ1-5; D is unresolved. Germline-derived CDR1 and CDR2 are DFQATT and SNEGSKA (reference sequence). V gave up 0 bases and J gave up 4 bases, with 7 bases separating them. The CDR3 sequence is 13 residues long.

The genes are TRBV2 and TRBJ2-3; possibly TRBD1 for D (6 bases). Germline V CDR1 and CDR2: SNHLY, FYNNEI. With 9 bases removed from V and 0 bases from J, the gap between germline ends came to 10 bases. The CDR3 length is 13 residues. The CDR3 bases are TGTGCCAGTTCAGGGGCGAGCACAGATACGCAGTATTTT. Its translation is CASSGASTDTQYF. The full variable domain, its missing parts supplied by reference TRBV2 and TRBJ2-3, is EPEVTQTPSHQVTQMGQEVILRCVPISNHLYFYWYRQILGQKVEFLVSFYNNEISEKSEIFDDQFSVERPDGSNFTLKIRSTKLEDSAMYFCASSGASTDTQYFGPGTRLTVL.

The CDR3 DNA follows: TGCGCCAGCAGCCAGGACAGGGCGAAGTACAATGAGCAGTTCTTC. It encodes CASSQDRAKYNEQFF. The chain couples TRBV4-3 to TRBJ2-1; 8 positions agree with TRBD1. The CDR3 runs 15 residues. Germline loops: CDR1 LGHNA, CDR2 YSLEER. With V trimmed by 3 bases and J by 4 bases, 5 bases remained unmatched.

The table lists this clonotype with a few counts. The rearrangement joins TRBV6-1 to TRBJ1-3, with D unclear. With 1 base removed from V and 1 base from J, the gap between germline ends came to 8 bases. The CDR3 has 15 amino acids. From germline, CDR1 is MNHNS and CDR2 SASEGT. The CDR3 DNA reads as TGTGCCAGCAGTGAAGACGGAAAGTCTGGAAACACCATATATTTT. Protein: CASSEDGKSGNTIYF.

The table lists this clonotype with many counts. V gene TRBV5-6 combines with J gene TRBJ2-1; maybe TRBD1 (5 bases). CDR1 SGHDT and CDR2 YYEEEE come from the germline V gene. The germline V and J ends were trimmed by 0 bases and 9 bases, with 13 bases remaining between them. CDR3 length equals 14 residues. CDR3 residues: CASSLAGRYSEQFF. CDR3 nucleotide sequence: TGTGCCAGCAGCTTGGCAGGGCGGTATAGTGAGCAGTTCTTC.

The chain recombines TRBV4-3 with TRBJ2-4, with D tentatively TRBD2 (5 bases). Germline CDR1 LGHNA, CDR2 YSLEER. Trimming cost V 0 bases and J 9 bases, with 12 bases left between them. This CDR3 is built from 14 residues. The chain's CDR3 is CASSQDPQGGIQYF. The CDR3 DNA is TGCGCCAGCAGCCAAGATCCCCAAGGAGGCATTCAGTACTTC.

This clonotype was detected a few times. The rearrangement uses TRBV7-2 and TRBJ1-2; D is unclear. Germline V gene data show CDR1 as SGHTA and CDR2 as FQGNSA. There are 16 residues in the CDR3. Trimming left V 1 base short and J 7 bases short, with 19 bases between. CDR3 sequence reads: CASSLEVHPPSGGYTF. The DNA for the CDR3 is TGTGCCAGCAGCTTAGAGGTCCATCCGCCATCCGGTGGCTACACCTTC.

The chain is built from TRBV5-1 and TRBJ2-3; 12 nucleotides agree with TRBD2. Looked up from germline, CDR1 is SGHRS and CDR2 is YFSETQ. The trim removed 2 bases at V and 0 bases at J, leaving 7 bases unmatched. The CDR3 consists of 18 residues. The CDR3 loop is CASSFLAGGRTSTDTQYF. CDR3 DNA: TGCGCCAGCAGCTTCCTAGCGGGGGGGAGGACTAGCACAGATACGCAGTATTTT.

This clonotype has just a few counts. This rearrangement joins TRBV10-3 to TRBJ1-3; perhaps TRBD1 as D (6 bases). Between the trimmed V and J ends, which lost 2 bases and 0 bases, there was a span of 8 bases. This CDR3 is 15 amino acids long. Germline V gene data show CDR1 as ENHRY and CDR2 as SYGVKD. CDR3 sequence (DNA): TGTGCCATCAGTGAGGGACAGTACTCTGGAAACACCATATATTTT. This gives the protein CAISEGQYSGNTIYF.

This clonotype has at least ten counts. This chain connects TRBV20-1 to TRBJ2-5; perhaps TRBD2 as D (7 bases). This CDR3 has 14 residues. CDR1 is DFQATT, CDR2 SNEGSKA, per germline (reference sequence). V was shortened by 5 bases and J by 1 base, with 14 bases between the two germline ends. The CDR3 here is CSAGGGDFQETQYF. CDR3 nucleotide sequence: TGCAGTGCTGGAGGGGGGGACTTCCAAGAGACCCAGTACTTC.

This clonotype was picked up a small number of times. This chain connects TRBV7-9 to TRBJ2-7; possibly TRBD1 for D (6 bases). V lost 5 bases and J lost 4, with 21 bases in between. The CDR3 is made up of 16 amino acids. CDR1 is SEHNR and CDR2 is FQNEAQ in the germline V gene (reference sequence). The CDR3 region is CASSLEGGHREYEQYV. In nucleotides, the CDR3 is TGTGCCAGCAGCCTCGAGGGTGGTCACAGGGAGTACGAGCAGTACGTC.

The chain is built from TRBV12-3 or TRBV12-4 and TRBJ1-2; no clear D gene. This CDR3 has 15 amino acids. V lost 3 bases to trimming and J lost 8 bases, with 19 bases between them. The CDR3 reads CASSFSGSALWGYTF. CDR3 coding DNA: TGTGCCAGCAGTTTCTCAGGATCCGCCTTGTGGGGCTACACCTTC.

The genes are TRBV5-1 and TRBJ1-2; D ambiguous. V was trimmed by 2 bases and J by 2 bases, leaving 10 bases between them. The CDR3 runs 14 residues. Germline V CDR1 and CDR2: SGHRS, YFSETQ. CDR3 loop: CASSLPDGNYGYTF. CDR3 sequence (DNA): TGCGCCAGCAGCTTACCGGACGGGAACTATGGCTACACCTTC.

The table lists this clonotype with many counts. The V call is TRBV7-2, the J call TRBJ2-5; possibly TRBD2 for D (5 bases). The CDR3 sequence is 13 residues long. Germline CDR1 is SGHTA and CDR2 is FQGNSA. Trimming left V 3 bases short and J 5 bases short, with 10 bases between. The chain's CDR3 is CASSFSSSETQYF. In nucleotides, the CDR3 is TGTGCCAGCAGCTTTAGCTCTAGCGAGACCCAGTACTTC.

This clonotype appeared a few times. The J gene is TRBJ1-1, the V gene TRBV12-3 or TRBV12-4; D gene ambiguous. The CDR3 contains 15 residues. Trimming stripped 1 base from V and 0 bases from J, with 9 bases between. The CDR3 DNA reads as TGTGCCAGCAGTTTAGTAGCCCGTTTGAACACTGAAGCTTTCTTT. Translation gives CASSLVARLNTEAFF.

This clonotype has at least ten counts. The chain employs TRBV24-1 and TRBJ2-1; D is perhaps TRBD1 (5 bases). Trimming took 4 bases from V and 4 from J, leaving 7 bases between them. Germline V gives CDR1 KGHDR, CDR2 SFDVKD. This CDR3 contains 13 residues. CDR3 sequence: CATSESGYNEQFF. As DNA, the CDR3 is TGTGCCACCAGTGAGTCAGGGTACAATGAGCAGTTCTTC.

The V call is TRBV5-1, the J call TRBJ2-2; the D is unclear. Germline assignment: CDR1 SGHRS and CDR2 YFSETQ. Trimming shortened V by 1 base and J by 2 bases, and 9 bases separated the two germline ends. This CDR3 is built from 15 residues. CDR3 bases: TGCGCCAGCAGCTTGTTGAACACAAACACCGGGGAGCTGTTTTTT. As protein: CASSLLNTNTGELFF.

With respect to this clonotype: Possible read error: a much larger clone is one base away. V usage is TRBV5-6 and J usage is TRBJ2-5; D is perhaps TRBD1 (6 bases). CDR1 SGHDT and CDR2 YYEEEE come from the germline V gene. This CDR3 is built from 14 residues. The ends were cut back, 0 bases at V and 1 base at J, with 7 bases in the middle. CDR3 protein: CASSLVDSQETQYF. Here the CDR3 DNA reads TGTGCCAGCAGCTTGGTGGACAGCCAAGAGACCCAGTACTTC.

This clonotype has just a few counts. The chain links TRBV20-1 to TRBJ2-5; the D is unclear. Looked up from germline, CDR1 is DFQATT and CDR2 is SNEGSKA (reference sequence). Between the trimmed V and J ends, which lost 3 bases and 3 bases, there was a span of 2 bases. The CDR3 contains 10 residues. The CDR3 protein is CSARKETQYF. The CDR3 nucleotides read TGCAGTGCTAGGAAAGAGACCCAGTACTTC.

CDR3 nucleotides: TGTGCCAGCAGTCCCCTAGGACAGAATTATAGCAATCAGCCCCAGCATTTT. Protein: CASSPLGQNYSNQPQHF. This chain links TRBV27 with TRBJ1-5; TRBD1 is a possible D gene (6 bases). The ends were cut back, 5 bases at V and 0 bases at J, with 17 bases in the middle. CDR3 length equals 17 residues. The germline gives CDR1 MNHEY, CDR2 SMNVEV (reference sequence).

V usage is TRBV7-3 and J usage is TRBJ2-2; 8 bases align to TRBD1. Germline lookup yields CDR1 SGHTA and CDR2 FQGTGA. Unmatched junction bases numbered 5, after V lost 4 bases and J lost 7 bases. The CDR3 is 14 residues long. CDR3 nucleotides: TGTGCCAGCAGCTCAGACAGGGGCGGCGGGGAGCTGTTTTTT. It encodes CASSSDRGGGELFF.

CDR3 amino acids: CASSPGRRSYEQYF. The CDR3 bases are TGTGCCAGCAGCCCGGGACGTCGGTCCTACGAGCAGTACTTC. The chain carries TRBV3-1 and TRBJ2-7, with D perhaps TRBD1 or TRBD2 (5 bases each). CDR3 length: 14 residues. The V end lost 4 bases, the J end lost 1 base, and 11 bases lay between the germline ends. The germline CDR1 and CDR2 sequences are LGHDT and YNNKEL (reference sequence).

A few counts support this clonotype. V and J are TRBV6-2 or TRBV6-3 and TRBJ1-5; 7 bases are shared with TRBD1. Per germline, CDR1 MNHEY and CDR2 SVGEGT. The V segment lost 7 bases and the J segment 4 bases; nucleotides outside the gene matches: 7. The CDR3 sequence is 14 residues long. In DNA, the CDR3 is TGTGCCAGCACTCGGACAGGTCCTAATCAGCCCCAGCATTTT. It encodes CASTRTGPNQPQHF.